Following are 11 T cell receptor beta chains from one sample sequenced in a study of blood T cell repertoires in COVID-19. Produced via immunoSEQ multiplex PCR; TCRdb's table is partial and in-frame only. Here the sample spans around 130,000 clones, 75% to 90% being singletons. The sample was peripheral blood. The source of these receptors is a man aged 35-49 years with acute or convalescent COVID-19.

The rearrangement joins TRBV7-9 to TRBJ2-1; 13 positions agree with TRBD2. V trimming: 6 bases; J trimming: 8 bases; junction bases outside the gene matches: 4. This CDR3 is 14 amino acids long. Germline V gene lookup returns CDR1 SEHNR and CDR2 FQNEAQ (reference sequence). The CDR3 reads CASRRGLAGDEQFF. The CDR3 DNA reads TGTGCCAGCAGGCGAGGACTAGCGGGGGATGAGCAGTTCTTC.

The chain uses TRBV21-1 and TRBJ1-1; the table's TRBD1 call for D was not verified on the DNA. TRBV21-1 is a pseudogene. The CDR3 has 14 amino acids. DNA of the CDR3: TGTGCCAGCAGCCCCCGGGCCCAGGGGACTGAAGCTTTCTTT. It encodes CASSPRAQGTEAFF.

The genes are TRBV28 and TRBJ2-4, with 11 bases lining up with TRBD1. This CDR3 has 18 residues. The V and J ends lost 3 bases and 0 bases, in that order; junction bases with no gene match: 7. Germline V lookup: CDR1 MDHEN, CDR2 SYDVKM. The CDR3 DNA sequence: TGTGCCAGCAGTTTGGGGACAGGGGGAGTAGTAGCCAAAAACATTCAGTACTTC. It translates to CASSLGTGGVVAKNIQYF.

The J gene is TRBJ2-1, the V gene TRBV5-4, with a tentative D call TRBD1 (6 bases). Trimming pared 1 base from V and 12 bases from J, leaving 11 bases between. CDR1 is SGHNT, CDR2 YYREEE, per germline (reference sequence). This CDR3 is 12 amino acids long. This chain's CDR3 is CASSLQQGGQFF. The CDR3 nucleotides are TGTGCCAGCAGCTTGCAACAGGGTGGGCAGTTCTTC.

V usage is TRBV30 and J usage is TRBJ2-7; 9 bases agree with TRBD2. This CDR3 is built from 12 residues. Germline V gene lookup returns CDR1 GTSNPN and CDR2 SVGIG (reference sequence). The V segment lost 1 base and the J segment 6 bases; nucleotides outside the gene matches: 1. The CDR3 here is CAWSGGRGEQYF. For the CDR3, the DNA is TGTGCCTGGAGTGGCGGGAGGGGCGAGCAGTACTTC.

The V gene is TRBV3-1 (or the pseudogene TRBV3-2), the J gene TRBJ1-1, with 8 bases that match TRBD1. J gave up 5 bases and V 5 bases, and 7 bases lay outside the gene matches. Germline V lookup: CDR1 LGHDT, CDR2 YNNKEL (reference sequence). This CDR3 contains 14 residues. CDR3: CASSIRTGRTEAFF. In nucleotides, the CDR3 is TGTGCCAGCAGCATAAGGACAGGGAGGACTGAAGCTTTCTTT.

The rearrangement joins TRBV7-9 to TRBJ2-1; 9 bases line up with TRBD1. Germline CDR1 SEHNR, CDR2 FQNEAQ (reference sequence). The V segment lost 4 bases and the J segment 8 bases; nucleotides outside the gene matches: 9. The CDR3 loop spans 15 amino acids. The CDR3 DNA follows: TGTGCCAGCAGCTGGGGACAGGGTAGTAACGATGAGCAGTTCTTC. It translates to CASSWGQGSNDEQFF.

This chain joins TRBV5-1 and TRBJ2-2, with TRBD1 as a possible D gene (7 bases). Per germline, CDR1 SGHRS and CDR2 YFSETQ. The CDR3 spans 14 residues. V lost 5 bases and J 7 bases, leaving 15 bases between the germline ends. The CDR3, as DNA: TGCGCCAGCAGGTCAGGGGGGTCCGGCGGGGAGCTGTTTTTT. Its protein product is CASRSGGSGGELFF.

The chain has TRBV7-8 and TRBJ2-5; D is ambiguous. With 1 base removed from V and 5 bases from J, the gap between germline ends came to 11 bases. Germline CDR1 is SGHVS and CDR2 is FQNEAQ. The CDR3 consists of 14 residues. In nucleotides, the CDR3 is TGTGCCAGCAGCTTAGACGTCCGGCGGGAGACCCAGTACTTC. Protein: CASSLDVRRETQYF.

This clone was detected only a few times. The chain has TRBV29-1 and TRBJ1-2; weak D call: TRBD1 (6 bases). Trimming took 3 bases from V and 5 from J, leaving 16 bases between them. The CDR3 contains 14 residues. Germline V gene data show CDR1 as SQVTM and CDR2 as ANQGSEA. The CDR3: CSVDAQGTNYGYTF. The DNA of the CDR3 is TGCAGCGTTGATGCCCAGGGGACGAATTATGGCTACACCTTC.

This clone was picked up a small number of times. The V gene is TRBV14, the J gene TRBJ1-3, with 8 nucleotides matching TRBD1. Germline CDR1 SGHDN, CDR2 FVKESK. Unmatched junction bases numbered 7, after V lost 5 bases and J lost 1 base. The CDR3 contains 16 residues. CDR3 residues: CASSSRTGRSGNTIYF. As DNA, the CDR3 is TGTGCCAGCAGCTCACGGACAGGGAGGTCTGGAAACACCATATATTTT. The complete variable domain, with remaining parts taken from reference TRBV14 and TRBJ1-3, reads EAGVTQFPSHSVIEKGQTVTLRCDPISGHDNLYWYRRVMGKEIKFLLHFVKESKQDESGMPNNRFLAERTGGTYSTLKVQPAELEDSGVYFCASSSRTGRSGNTIYFGEGSWLTVV.